The 19 T cell receptor beta chains given below trace back to one sample, sequenced in a study of blood T cell repertoires in COVID-19. Assay: immunoSEQ multiplex PCR; the TCRdb copy retains only in-frame clones and omits some. Of around 95,000 clones listed, about 85% are singletons. Material for sequencing was peripheral blood. These receptors were taken from a man between 50 and 59 years old with active or convalescent COVID-19.

The chain combines TRBV29-1 with TRBJ2-3; D is uncertain. The V end lost 4 bases, the J end lost 4 bases, and 9 bases lay between the germline ends. Per germline, CDR1 SQVTM and CDR2 ANQGSEA. This CDR3 region has 12 residues. The CDR3: CSVVRGSDTQYF. The CDR3, as DNA: TGCAGCGTTGTTCGCGGTTCAGATACGCAGTATTTT.

This sequence joins TRBV23-1 and TRBJ2-3; the match to TRBD2 covers 16 bases. TRBV23-1 is placed among ORFs of uncertain function. J gave up 2 bases and V 2 bases, and 13 bases lay outside the gene matches. The CDR3 is 21 amino acids. CDR3 residues: CASSQRGMGLAGGQTTDTQYF. The DNA for the CDR3 is TGCGCCAGCAGTCAAAGGGGAATGGGACTAGCGGGAGGGCAAACCACAGATACGCAGTATTTT.

The chain joins TRBV5-4 to TRBJ2-7; TRBD1 aligns across 9 bases. The V gene's germline CDR1 is SGHNT and CDR2 YYREEE (reference sequence). CDR3 length: 14 amino acids. J gave up 7 bases and V 1 base, and 6 bases lay outside the gene matches. As DNA, the CDR3 is TGTGCCAGCAGCTTGCCGGGACAGGGTAGGGAGCAGTACTTC. This translates into CASSLPGQGREQYF.

The chain combines TRBV5-4 with TRBJ2-5, with 8 bases lining up with TRBD1. V was clipped by 4 bases and J by 4 bases; unmatched bases: 9. From germline, CDR1 is SGHNT and CDR2 YYREEE (reference sequence). The CDR3 is 15 amino acids. CDR3 sequence (DNA): TGTGCCAGCAGCCTCTACTCCGGGACAGGAGAGACCCAGTACTTC. It yields the protein CASSLYSGTGETQYF.

The chain joins TRBV13 to TRBJ1-4; TRBD1 agrees at 7 bases. There are 15 residues in the CDR3. With 5 bases clipped from V and 10 bases from J, the junction kept 13 bases outside the gene matches. In germline, CDR1 is PRHDT, CDR2 FYEKMQ (reference sequence). The CDR3, as DNA: TGTGCCAGCAGCCCTAGACAGGGCATGAGAGGAAAACTGTTTTTT. It translates to CASSPRQGMRGKLFF.

The chain is built from TRBV5-1 and TRBJ2-1; 8 bases are a match to TRBD1. V trimming: 0 bases; J trimming: 8 bases; junction bases outside the gene matches: 10. CDR3 length: 16 amino acids. CDR1 and CDR2 (germline): SGHRS, YFSETQ. For the CDR3, the DNA is TGCGCCAGCAGCTTGGGTGAACAGGGGGAAGGGTATGAGCAGTTCTTC. Amino acid sequence: CASSLGEQGEGYEQFF.

V usage is TRBV24-1 and J usage is TRBJ2-2; 10 bases map to TRBD2. CDR3 length equals 17 residues. V gave up 0 bases and J gave up 7 bases; unmatched junction bases: 7. Per germline, CDR1 KGHDR and CDR2 SFDVKD. CDR3 nucleotide sequence: TGTGCCACCAGTGATTTGCCGGGGACTAGCGATTTCGGGGAGCTGTTTTTT. The encoded protein is CATSDLPGTSDFGELFF.

This chain links TRBV5-1 with TRBJ2-3; 8 bases line up with TRBD2. This CDR3 comprises 12 residues. Germline CDR1 and CDR2: SGHRS and YFSETQ. V lost 8 bases, J lost 6 bases, and 5 bases stayed unmatched. CDR3 sequence reads: CASAQREDTQYF. CDR3 DNA: TGCGCCAGTGCCCAGCGGGAGGATACGCAGTATTTT.

As DNA, the CDR3 is TGTGCCAGCAGTCCCCAGGGGACAGGGGTCGATGGCTACACCTTC. Amino acids: CASSPQGTGVDGYTF. The chain has TRBV6-5 and TRBJ1-2, with TRBD1 matching over 10 bases. The CDR3 totals 15 residues. V lost 5 bases to trimming and J lost 6 bases; unmatched junction nucleotides: 9. Germline CDR1 and CDR2: MNHEY and SVGAGI.

Only one count was recorded for this clone. CDR3 in amino acids: CASSIVSAGTSGNTIYF. The CDR3 DNA reads TGTGCCAGTAGTATTGTCAGTGCAGGCACCTCTGGAAACACCATATATTTT. This sequence joins TRBV19 and TRBJ1-3, with D unresolved. This CDR3 is built from 17 residues. CDR1 LNHDA and CDR2 SQIVND come from the germline V gene (reference sequence). The V end lost 3 bases, the J end lost 0 bases, and 15 bases lay between the germline ends.

Comments on this clone: Other DNA sequences in this sample translate to the same CDR3. The CDR3 DNA reads as TGTGCCAGCTCACCAGGGGCGGGGAGCTCCTACGAGCAGTACTTC. Encoded protein: CASSPGAGSSYEQYF. The rearrangement links TRBV18 to TRBJ2-7; possible D gene TRBD2, 6 bases. V lost 2 bases, J lost 0 bases, and 11 bases lay in between. CDR1 and CDR2 (germline): KGHSH, LQKENI. This CDR3 has 15 residues.

The V call is TRBV11-2, the J call TRBJ1-1, with 7 bases identical to TRBD1. Per germline, CDR1 SGHAT and CDR2 FQNNGV. With 4 bases clipped from V and 5 bases from J, the junction kept 13 bases outside the gene matches. The CDR3 spans 16 residues. The CDR3 DNA reads TGTGCCAGCAGCTCAAGTATAACAGGGGTAGGAACTGAAGCTTTCTTT. This sequence encodes CASSSSITGVGTEAFF.

The genes are TRBV5-4 and TRBJ2-7, with D perhaps TRBD2 (5 bases). The germline V gene has CDR1 SGHNT and CDR2 YYREEE (reference sequence). CDR3 length equals 12 residues. V lost 0 bases and J 6 bases, leaving 7 bases between the germline ends. The CDR3 sequence: CASSLGGIEQYF. In DNA form, the CDR3 reads TGTGCCAGCAGCTTGGGAGGGATCGAGCAGTACTTC.

The J gene is TRBJ1-4, the V gene TRBV6-5; 10 bases map to TRBD1. Per the germline V gene, CDR1 is MNHEY and CDR2 is SVGAGI. Trimming cost V 8 bases and J 10 bases; bases outside gene matches: 13. The CDR3 extends over 15 amino acids. The CDR3 sequence: CASAARDRGPTKLFF. The CDR3 DNA reads TGTGCCAGCGCAGCCCGGGACAGGGGTCCGACAAAACTGTTTTTT.

This sequence joins TRBV9 and TRBJ1-1, with D possibly matching TRBD1 (5 bases). Trimming cost V 4 bases and J 2 bases, with 12 bases left between them. The germline CDR1 and CDR2 sequences are SGDLS and YYNGEE. The CDR3 is 14 residues long. The CDR3 reads CASSRSGGNTEAFF. The CDR3 DNA is TGTGCCAGCAGCCGGTCGGGGGGTAACACTGAAGCTTTCTTT.

V usage is TRBV6-4 and J usage is TRBJ2-2, with D possibly being TRBD2 (6 bases). This CDR3 comprises 15 residues. Looked up from germline, CDR1 is MRHNA and CDR2 is SNTAGT. The germline V and J ends were trimmed by 4 bases and 2 bases, with 11 bases remaining between them. The CDR3 DNA reads TGTGCCAGCAGTGTTCAAGCGGGTAACACCGGGGAGCTGTTTTTT. Translating it yields CASSVQAGNTGELFF.

The chain combines TRBV30 with TRBJ2-1; the match to TRBD2 covers 10 bases. CDR1 is GTSNPN, CDR2 SVGIG, per germline (reference sequence). Losses at the gene ends were 0 bases for V and 6 bases for J; bases not matched to a gene: 5. The CDR3 contains 15 residues. The CDR3 is CAWSVQSGRGNEQFF. The CDR3 DNA is TGTGCCTGGAGTGTACAAAGCGGGAGGGGCAATGAGCAGTTCTTC. Full variable domain (rest looked up from reference TRBV30 and TRBJ2-1): SQTIHQWPATLVQPVGSPLSLECTVEGTSNPNLYWYRQAAGRGLQLLFYSVGIGQISSEVPQNLSASRPQDRQFILSSKKLLLSDSGFYLCAWSVQSGRGNEQFFGPGTRLTVL.

J is TRBJ2-2 and V is TRBV5-1, with D possibly being TRBD2 (6 bases). Germline-derived CDR1 and CDR2 are SGHRS and YFSETQ. The CDR3 runs to 15 residues. V shed 4 bases and J shed 7 bases, with 17 bases lying between them. In DNA, the CDR3 is TGCGCCAGCAGCCCTGGGGCGGGACCGGGCGGGGAGCTGTTTTTT. Translation: CASSPGAGPGGELFF.

This clone was recorded once. This sequence joins TRBV24-1 and TRBJ2-2, with D possibly matching TRBD2 (5 bases). The germline V gene encodes CDR1 KGHDR and CDR2 SFDVKD. Trimming left V 0 bases short and J 1 base short, with 11 bases between. The CDR3 runs to 17 residues. The CDR3 DNA reads as TGTGCCACCAGTGATTTGGGACTCCATGGGAACACCGGGGAGCTGTTTTTT. Translating gives CATSDLGLHGNTGELFF.